This T cell receptor (beta chain) was captured in a study of PD-L1 blockade in urothelial cancer. Across the study: Study patients had been treated with 0 to 3 previous chemotherapy regimens. Blood underwent analysis 3 weeks (second dose) and 6 weeks after treatment began. A median of roughly 150,000 T cells was found in the blood samples.

As for time point: peripheral blood 6 weeks after treatment start. In regard to this clone: At the DNA level, this CDR3 is encoded by other sequences in the same sample as well.

CDR3 length: 11 amino acids. Per germline, CDR1 DFQATT and CDR2 SNEGSKA (reference sequence). V dropped 5 bases and J dropped 2 bases, with 6 bases sitting between them. TCR analog templates of synthetic origin were spiked into each PCR. Data came from immunoSEQ multiplex PCR; TCRdb stores just in-frame clones and leaves some out. This sample has 95,000 to 150,000 clones, with more than 75% found just once. The chain couples TRBV20-1 to TRBJ1-1; D not certain. The sequencing used PBMCs, collected around atezolizumab (anti-PD-L1) treatment. This clonotype originated in a man aged 50-60 years with urothelial cancer. The chain's CDR3 is CSALLNTEAFF. The DNA of the CDR3 is TGCAGTGCTCTCCTCAACACTGAAGCTTTCTTT.